This TCR beta chain stems from a study of blood T cell repertoires in COVID-19. Germline CDR1 is SGHRS and CDR2 is YFSETQ. Trimming removed 0 bases from V and 7 bases from J, with 13 bases in between. The CDR3 extends over 14 amino acids. In the original analysis: Counts of nucleated cells, estimated from reference gene primer amplification, were obtained. The protocol was immunoSEQ multiplex PCR, while the TCRdb copy is restricted to in-frame clones and leaves out a portion. The DNA gave D and trimming, while V, J and clone size come from that table. The sample has around 95,000 clones; 90% to 95% are singletons.

The clonotype comes from a middle-aged man with active COVID-19. This rearrangement joins TRBV5-1 to TRBJ2-5, with D possibly matching TRBD1 (6 bases). Source material: peripheral blood. The CDR3 DNA reads TGCGCCAGCAGCTTGGAGAGGCAGGGGAGGACCCAGTACTTC. It codes for CASSLERQGRTQYF. The full variable domain, in which reference TRBV5-1 and TRBJ2-5 provide the parts outside the CDR3, is KAGVTQTPRYLIKTRGQQVTLSCSPISGHRSVSWYQQTPGQGLQFLFEYFSETQRNKGNFPGRFSGRQFSNSRSEMNVSTLELGDSALYLCASSLERQGRTQYFGPGTRLLVL.